The 10 T cell receptor beta chains reported below all come from one sample, sequenced in a study of identical twins (TCRdb year 2016). Library preparation employed 5' RACE. This sample was sequenced with an Illumina HiSeq 2000. The public sequencing data were trimmed at Q25 with fastp and processed into clonotypes with MiXCR by TCRdb, which kept only in-frame beta chains. Every entry covers one CDR3 protein and lists the most common genes and DNA from its rows. The table for this sample lists about 520,000 distinct CDR3 sequences; 20% to 25% of them were counted only once. The top ten constitute about 0.99% of the sample. This same sample was also taken into another study, of T cells expressing NK-cell markers.

Sample: CD4+ T cells sorted from blood. The receptors stem from a woman aged 18 to 35 in good health.

The J gene is TRBJ1-1, the V gene TRBV10-1, with D possibly matching TRBD1 (6 bases). V lost 4 bases and J 3 bases, leaving 9 bases between the germline ends. The V gene's germline CDR1 is WNHNN and CDR2 SYGVQD (reference sequence). The CDR3 extends over 13 amino acids. CDR3: CASSAWTDTEAFF. For the CDR3, the DNA is TGCGCCAGCAGTGCTTGGACAGACACTGAAGCTTTCTTT.

This clonotype turned up a few times. The V and J genes are TRBV10-2 and TRBJ2-1; the D call may be TRBD1 or TRBD2 (7 bases each). The CDR3 covers 15 residues. Trimming pared 6 bases from V and 9 bases from J, leaving 21 bases between. Looked up from germline, CDR1 is WSHSY and CDR2 is SAAADI. The chain's CDR3 is CASSPTGTGEGEQFF. CDR3 nucleotide sequence: TGCGCCAGCAGCCCCACGGGAACAGGGGAGGGTGAGCAGTTCTTC.

This clonotype was counted a single time. The chain uses TRBV7-8 and TRBJ2-1; tentatively, D is TRBD1 (6 bases). From germline, CDR1 is SGHVS and CDR2 FQNEAQ. V dropped 0 bases and J dropped 4 bases, with 16 bases sitting between them. The CDR3 loop spans 17 amino acids. The CDR3 DNA reads TGTGCCAGCAGCTTAGCCCAATACAGGGTTTCTTACAATGAGCAGTTCTTC. It specifies CASSLAQYRVSYNEQFF.

V and J are TRBV12-3 or TRBV12-4 and TRBJ1-2; D ambiguous. The CDR3 has 13 residues. V lost 6 bases and J lost 8, with 16 bases in between. The CDR3 loop reads CASSRGGLKGYTF. In nucleotides, the CDR3 is TGTGCCAGCAGCCGGGGAGGGTTGAAAGGCTACACCTTC.

This clonotype has a handful of counts. V and J are TRBV3-1 and TRBJ2-7; D gene unclear. CDR3 length equals 15 residues. The V gene's germline CDR1 is LGHDT and CDR2 YNNKEL (reference sequence). Trimming took off 4 bases at V and 2 bases at J, with 15 bases between the two ends. CDR3 residues: CASSPHAAAAYEQYF. The CDR3 bases are TGTGCCAGCAGCCCCCACGCGGCAGCCGCCTACGAGCAGTACTTC.

Only a few counts were recorded for this clonotype. This chain links TRBV5-6 with TRBJ2-7; perhaps TRBD1 as D (5 bases). The germline gives CDR1 SGHDT, CDR2 YYEEEE. Trimming shortened V by 1 base and J by 2 bases, and 7 bases separated the two germline ends. This CDR3 has 13 residues. The chain's CDR3 is CASSLRQTYEQYF. The CDR3 DNA sequence: TGTGCCAGCAGCTTGAGACAGACCTACGAGCAGTACTTC.

This clonotype was detected a few times. The chain uses TRBV20-1 and TRBJ2-3; no firm D call. Germline assignment: CDR1 DFQATT and CDR2 SNEGSKA (reference sequence). The CDR3 runs to 14 residues. V was pared by 5 bases and J by 3 bases, with 15 bases between. CDR3 region: CSADTPSGTDTQYF. CDR3 nucleotides: TGCAGTGCTGACACGCCGTCAGGTACAGATACGCAGTATTTT.

The chain couples TRBV6-5 to TRBJ2-7; D is ambiguous. Germline V gene data show CDR1 as MNHEY and CDR2 as SVGAGI. The V gene lost 0 bases and the J gene lost 8 bases, with 5 bases spanning the gap. This CDR3 spans 11 amino acids. CDR3 DNA: TGTGCCAGCAGTTACTCAGGGAAGCAGTACTTC. Protein product: CASSYSGKQYF.

The V gene is TRBV13, the J gene TRBJ2-7; the D gene could be TRBD1 or TRBD2 (5 bases each). In germline, CDR1 is PRHDT, CDR2 FYEKMQ (reference sequence). The germline V and J ends were trimmed by 3 bases and 0 bases, with 9 bases remaining between them. The CDR3 has 14 amino acids. The CDR3 here is CASSFLGVSYEQYF. The CDR3 DNA reads TGTGCCAGCAGCTTTTTGGGGGTCTCCTACGAGCAGTACTTC.

There are a few counts of this clonotype. Mismatch with germline at one junction end may stem from a read error. The chain joins TRBV20-1 to TRBJ1-5; 7 nucleotides agree with TRBD1. Germline CDR1 and CDR2: DFQATT and SNEGSKA (reference sequence). This CDR3 has 13 residues. CDR3 protein: CSAREGADQPQHF. In nucleotides, the CDR3 is TGCAGTGCTCGAGAGGGGGCCGATCAGCCCCAGCATTTT.